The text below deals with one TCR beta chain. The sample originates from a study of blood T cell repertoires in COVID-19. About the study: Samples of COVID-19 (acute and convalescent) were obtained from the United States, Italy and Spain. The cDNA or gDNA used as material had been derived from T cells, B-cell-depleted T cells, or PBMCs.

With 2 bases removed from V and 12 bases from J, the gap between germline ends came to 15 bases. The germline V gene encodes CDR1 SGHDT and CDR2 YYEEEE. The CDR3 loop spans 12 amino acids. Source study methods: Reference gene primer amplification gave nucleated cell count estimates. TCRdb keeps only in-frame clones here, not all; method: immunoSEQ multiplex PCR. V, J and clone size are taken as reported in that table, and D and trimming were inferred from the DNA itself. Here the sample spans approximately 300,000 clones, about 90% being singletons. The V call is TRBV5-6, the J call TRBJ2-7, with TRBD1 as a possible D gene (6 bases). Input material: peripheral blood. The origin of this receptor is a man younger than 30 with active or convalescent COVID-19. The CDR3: CASSFLQGLTYF. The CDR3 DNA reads TGTGCCAGCAGCTTCCTACAGGGTCTCACGTACTTC.